Sequencing of this T cell receptor beta chain was carried out in a study of blood T cell repertoires in COVID-19. Study summary: The United States, Italy and Spain supplied acute and convalescent COVID-19 samples. The analysed material was cDNA or gDNA that came from T cells, B-cell-depleted T cells, or PBMCs.

Sequencing was performed with immunoSEQ multiplex PCR; in TCRdb, only in-frame clones are kept and a portion is missing. The sample records about 240,000 clones, approximately 78% being singletons. The Seattle site enrolled patients during active infection and followed them longitudinally. This CDR3 is 14 amino acids long. Germline V gene lookup returns CDR1 SGHRS and CDR2 YFSETQ. The V end lost 4 bases, the J end lost 3 bases, and 11 bases lay between the germline ends. The sample comprised peripheral blood. The receptor was isolated from a woman older than 75 with COVID-19, enrolled during active disease. The rearrangement joins TRBV5-1 to TRBJ1-3, with a possible D match to TRBD1 (5 bases). The CDR3 here is CASSNRIGGNTIYF. CDR3 coding DNA: TGCGCCAGCAGCAACAGGATAGGTGGAAACACCATATATTTT.